This TCR beta chain was recovered during a study of PD-1 blockade in classical Hodgkin lymphoma. About this clone itself: The antigen is not known.

Study results and caveats: By cycle point C4D1, TCR diversity had risen significantly in CD4+ cells (but not CD8+ cells). Individuals who commenced nivolumab within less than 1 year of ASCT were excluded. Prior therapy or disease activity may underlie the repertoire differences, whose causes remain undefined. Reported findings placed baseline TCR diversity lower in newly diagnosed patients (compared with healthy donors).

The repertoire was sequenced with immunoSEQ multiplex PCR; TCRdb's copy has only in-frame clones and lacks some. The table includes tens of thousands of clones, around four fifths detected once. The time point was: cycle 4 day 1 (C4D1), after 6 weeks of nivolumab. Every patient relapsed after autologous stem cell transplantation, and brentuximab vedotin exposure varied. Material: peripheral blood mononuclear cells (PBMCs), obtained before the fourth cycle of nivolumab. This receptor was identified in a human donor with classical Hodgkin lymphoma.

The CDR3 coding sequence is TGTGCCAGCAGTTACAGGGGCCAAGAGACCCAGTACTTC. Its protein product is CASSYRGQETQYF. The chain recombines TRBV6-5 with TRBJ2-5; maybe TRBD1 (5 bases). The V and J ends lost 2 bases and 1 base respectively, with 5 bases between them. In germline, CDR1 is MNHEY, CDR2 SVGAGI. The CDR3 spans 13 residues.